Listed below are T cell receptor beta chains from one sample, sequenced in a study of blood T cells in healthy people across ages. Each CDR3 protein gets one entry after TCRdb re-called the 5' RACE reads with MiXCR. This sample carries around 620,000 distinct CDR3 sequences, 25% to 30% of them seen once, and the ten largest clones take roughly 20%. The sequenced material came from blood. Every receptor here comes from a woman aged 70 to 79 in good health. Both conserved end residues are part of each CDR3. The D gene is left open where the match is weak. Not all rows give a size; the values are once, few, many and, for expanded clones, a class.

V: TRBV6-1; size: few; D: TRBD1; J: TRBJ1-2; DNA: TGTGCCAGCAGTGAAGGGACAGGGTCTAACTATGGCTACACCTTC; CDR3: CASSEGTGSNYGYTF
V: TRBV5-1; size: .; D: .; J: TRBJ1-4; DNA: TGCGCCAGCAGCGCCCGGGGTCTCGTTGAAAAACTGTTTTTT; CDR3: CASSARGLVEKLFF
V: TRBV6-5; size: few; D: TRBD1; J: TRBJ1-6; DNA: TGTACCAGCAGTCCTCCGGGACAGACAGCTTCACCCCTCCACTTT; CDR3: CTSSPPGQTASPLHF
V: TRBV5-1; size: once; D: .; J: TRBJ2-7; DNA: TGCGCCAGCAGCTTGTGGGACGCGGGCGAGCAGTACTTC; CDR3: CASSLWDAGEQYF
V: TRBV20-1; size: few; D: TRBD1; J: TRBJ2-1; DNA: TGCAGTGCAGAGAGACAGGGCTCCTACAATGAGCAGTTCTTC; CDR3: CSAERQGSYNEQFF
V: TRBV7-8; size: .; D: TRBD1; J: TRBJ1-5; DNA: TGTGCCAGCAGCCGGCGACAGGGCAGTCAGCCCCAGCATTTT; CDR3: CASSRRQGSQPQHF
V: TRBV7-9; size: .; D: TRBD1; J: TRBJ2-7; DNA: TGTGCCAGCAACGGTTTCAAGGGGGCGCGGTCGGTGGGCGAGCAGTACTTC; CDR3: CASNGFKGARSVGEQYF
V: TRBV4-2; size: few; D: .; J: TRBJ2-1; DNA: TGTGCCAGCAGCCAATACGGGGGTTACAATGAGCAGTTCTTC; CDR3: CASSQYGGYNEQFF
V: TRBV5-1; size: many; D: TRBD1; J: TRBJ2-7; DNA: TGCGCCAGCAGCTTAAGGACAGGGTTCACCTACGAGCAGTACTTC; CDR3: CASSLRTGFTYEQYF
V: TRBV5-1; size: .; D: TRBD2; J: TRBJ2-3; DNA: TGCGCCAGCAGCCCGGGCGCTAGCGGGACAGATACGCAGTATTTT; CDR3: CASSPGASGTDTQYF
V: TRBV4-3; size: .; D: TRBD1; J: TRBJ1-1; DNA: TGCGCCAGCAGCCAAGATCAGGGGGGAGGTGAAGCTTTCTTT; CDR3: CASSQDQGGGEAFF
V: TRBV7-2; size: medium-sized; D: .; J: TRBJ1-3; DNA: TGTGCCAGCAGCTCCGCCGGAAACACCATATATTTT; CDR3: CASSSAGNTIYF
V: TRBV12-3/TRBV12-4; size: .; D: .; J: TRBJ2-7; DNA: TGTGCCAGCAGTTTTTCTGGGAAGGGCGAGCAGTACTTC; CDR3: CASSFSGKGEQYF
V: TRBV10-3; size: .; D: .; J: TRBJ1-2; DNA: TGTGCCATCAGTGAGTCGGGGGGAGCGGATGGCTACACCTTC; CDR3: CAISESGGADGYTF
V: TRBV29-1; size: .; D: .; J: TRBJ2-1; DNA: TGCAGCGTTGCGGGGTTTTACAATGAGCAGTTCTTC; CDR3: CSVAGFYNEQFF
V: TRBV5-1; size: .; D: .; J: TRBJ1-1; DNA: TGCGCCAGCAGCGCGTTTGGCCCTGCGGCTGAAGCTTTCTTT; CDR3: CASSAFGPAAEAFF
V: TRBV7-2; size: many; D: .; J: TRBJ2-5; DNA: TGTGCTAGCAGCCCAGGGGGAGGTGAGACCCAGTACTTC; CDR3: CASSPGGGETQYF
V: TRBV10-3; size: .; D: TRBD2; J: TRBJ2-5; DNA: TGTGCCATCAGTGAGGCGGTTAGCGGGGTACAAGAGACCCAGTACTTC; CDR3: CAISEAVSGVQETQYF
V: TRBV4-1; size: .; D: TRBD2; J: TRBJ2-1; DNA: TGCGCCAGCAGCCAGACGGGACTAGCCGACAATGAGCAGTTCTTC; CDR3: CASSQTGLADNEQFF